Listed below are T cell receptor beta chains from one sample, sequenced in a study of cytomegalovirus exposure and HLA in healthy donors. The protocol was immunoSEQ multiplex PCR, while the TCRdb copy is restricted to in-frame clones and leaves out a portion. The table includes about 180,000 clones, over 60% detected once. The sample consisted of PBMCs. These receptors originate from a man aged 35 to 55 in good health and CMV-seropositive. The CDR3 runs from the conserved cysteine through the conserved F or W. The D gene is left open where the match is weak. Size tells how often a clone was seen (once, few, many) or the class of an expanded clone, and some rows leave it out.

v_gene,d_gene,abundance,j_gene,CDR3aa,CDR3nt
TRBV30,TRBD1,-,TRBJ2-1,CAWSGGQTYNEQFF,TGTGCCTGGAGTGGGGGACAGACCTACAATGAGCAGTTCTTC
TRBV5-1,-,-,TRBJ2-7,CASSFGPERSSYEQYF,TGCGCCAGCAGCTTCGGCCCGGAAAGGAGCTCCTACGAGCAGTACTTC
TRBV5-6,-,-,TRBJ1-1,CASSLIGQFKLNTEAFF,TGTGCCAGCAGCTTGATAGGACAGTTTAAATTGAACACTGAAGCTTTCTTT
TRBV29-1,-,once,TRBJ2-4,CSVESLAKNIQYF,TGCAGCGTTGAATCCCTAGCCAAAAACATTCAGTACTTC
TRBV11-3,TRBD2,-,TRBJ2-7,CASSARSTSGGSSYEQYF,TGTGCCAGCAGCGCCCGTTCGACTAGCGGGGGGAGCTCCTACGAGCAGTACTTC
TRBV29-1,TRBD1,-,TRBJ1-1,CSARTGVKNTEAFF,TGCAGCGCACGGACAGGGGTTAAGAACACTGAAGCTTTCTTT
TRBV28,-,-,TRBJ2-1,CASRSPGEYNEQFF,TGTGCCAGCAGGTCCCCAGGGGAATACAATGAGCAGTTCTTC
TRBV18,TRBD2,few,TRBJ2-5,CASSAGDSETQYF,TGTGCCAGCTCAGCGGGAGACAGTGAGACCCAGTACTTC
TRBV5-1,-,once,TRBJ2-3,CASSSGPLGGSDTQYF,TGCGCCAGCAGCTCTGGTCCACTAGGCGGCTCCGATACGCAGTATTTT
TRBV30,-,-,TRBJ2-7,CAWGNTGNEQYF,TGTGCCTGGGGAAATACAGGGAACGAGCAGTACTTC
TRBV19,TRBD1,few,TRBJ1-4,CASQDRGSEFEKLFF,TGTGCCAGTCAAGACAGGGGCAGCGAATTTGAAAAACTGTTTTTT
TRBV5-8,TRBD1,-,TRBJ2-7,CASIEPWGQGSYEQYF,TGTGCCAGCATCGAACCCTGGGGACAGGGCTCCTACGAGCAGTACTTC
TRBV5-6,TRBD2,-,TRBJ2-5,CASSPTRGTSGSRETQYF,TGTGCCAGCAGCCCCACCCGGGGGACTAGCGGGAGTCGGGAGACCCAGTACTTC
TRBV10-1,TRBD2,-,TRBJ2-2,CASSSSGSPGELFF,TGCGCCAGCAGTTCTAGCGGGAGTCCCGGGGAGCTGTTTTTT
TRBV15,-,few,TRBJ2-1,CATSRDRPGSSYEQFF,TGTGCCACCAGCAGAGACCGGCCCGGGAGCTCGTATGAGCAGTTCTTC
TRBV6-1,TRBD2,-,TRBJ2-3,CASSEEISGTDTQYF,TGTGCCAGCAGTGAAGAGATTAGCGGGACAGATACGCAGTATTTT
TRBV6-5,-,once,TRBJ1-3,CASSPPPGNTIYF,TGTGCCAGCAGTCCTCCCCCGGGAAACACCATATATTTT
TRBV29-1,-,-,TRBJ2-1,CSVEDGWGQAIYNEQFF,TGCAGCGTTGAAGACGGATGGGGGCAGGCAATTTACAATGAGCAGTTCTTC
TRBV4-1,-,-,TRBJ2-4,CASSQGGRAKNIQYF,TGCGCCAGCAGCCAAGGGGGCAGGGCCAAAAACATTCAGTACTTC
TRBV28,TRBD1,-,TRBJ1-1,CASSLAGTGNTEAFF,TGTGCCAGCAGTTTGGCAGGGACAGGGAACACTGAAGCTTTCTTT
TRBV2,-,-,TRBJ1-4,CASSEARAANEKLFF,TGTGCCAGCAGTGAAGCTCGAGCGGCTAATGAAAAACTGTTTTTT
TRBV5-4,TRBD2,once,TRBJ2-1,CASSLGGSSYNEQFF,TGTGCCAGCAGCTTGGGCGGGAGCTCCTACAATGAGCAGTTCTTC
TRBV5-1,-,-,TRBJ2-5,CASSLTSTQETQYF,TGCGCCAGCAGCTTAACCTCTACCCAAGAGACCCAGTACTTC
TRBV6-6,-,few,TRBJ1-5,CASSYSRGGADQPQHF,TGTGCCAGCAGTTACTCGAGAGGAGGGGCCGATCAGCCCCAGCATTTT
TRBV29-1,TRBD2,few,TRBJ2-3,CSVVPREGLTDTQYF,TGCAGCGTTGTACCCCGGGAGGGCCTTACAGATACGCAGTATTTT
TRBV10-3,TRBD1,-,TRBJ2-7,CAISDPEFGTGTHEQYF,TGTGCCATCAGTGACCCCGAGTTTGGGACAGGGACCCACGAGCAGTACTTC
TRBV28,-,-,TRBJ1-1,CASRAPGGENTEAFF,TGTGCCAGCAGAGCACCTGGAGGGGAAAACACTGAAGCTTTCTTT
TRBV7-8,-,once,TRBJ2-3,CASSLAWAATDTQYF,TGTGCCAGCAGCTTAGCGTGGGCCGCCACAGATACGCAGTATTTT
TRBV7-8,TRBD2,few,TRBJ2-5,CASSSGLAEMGGQSWTQYF,TGTGCCAGCAGCTCGGGACTAGCGGAGATGGGAGGCCAATCTTGGACCCAGTACTTC
TRBV6-5,-,-,TRBJ1-2,CASSQDRSHGYTF,TGTGCCAGCAGCCAAGACAGGAGCCATGGCTACACCTTC
TRBV13,-,-,TRBJ2-1,CASSLGLRSSYNEQFF,TGTGCCAGCAGCTTAGGTCTCCGGAGCTCCTACAATGAGCAGTTCTTC
TRBV10-1,TRBD1,few,TRBJ2-3,CASSPGQGIDTQYF,TGCGCCAGCAGCCCGGGACAGGGGATAGATACGCAGTATTTT
TRBV11-3,-,-,TRBJ1-1,CASSLDAAGALNTEAFF,TGTGCCAGCAGCTTAGATGCGGCAGGGGCTCTTAACACTGAAGCTTTCTTT
TRBV6-1,TRBD2,-,TRBJ2-1,CASSQREVGYNEQFF,TGTGCCAGCAGTCAGCGGGAAGTAGGGTACAATGAGCAGTTCTTC
TRBV7-6,-,once,TRBJ2-7,CASSSRANSYEQYF,TGTGCCAGCAGCTCGAGGGCGAACTCCTACGAGCAGTACTTC
TRBV19,TRBD1,-,TRBJ1-2,CASSVRDRGINDYGYTF,TGTGCCAGTAGTGTCCGGGACAGGGGGATAAATGACTATGGCTACACCTTC
TRBV11-2,TRBD1,-,TRBJ2-6,CASSLTGGAGANGLTF,TGTGCCAGCAGTCTCACAGGGGGCGCTGGGGCCAACGGCCTGACTTTC
TRBV6-1,-,-,TRBJ2-2,CASSELGVNTGELFF,TGTGCCAGCAGTGAATTGGGAGTGAACACCGGGGAGCTGTTTTTT
TRBV27,TRBD2,-,TRBJ2-2,CASSARLAGVGGELFF,TGTGCCAGCAGTGCTAGACTAGCGGGAGTGGGCGGGGAGCTGTTTTTT
TRBV5-4,TRBD1,-,TRBJ1-4,CASSGGQGLSEKLFF,TGTGCCAGCAGCGGCGGACAGGGATTGAGTGAAAAACTGTTTTTT
TRBV9,TRBD1,-,TRBJ1-4,CASSDLGTGHNEKLFF,TGTGCCAGCAGTGATTTAGGGACAGGGCATAATGAAAAACTGTTTTTT
TRBV27,TRBD2,-,TRBJ2-5,CASAKLAGGQETQYF,TGTGCCAGCGCAAAACTAGCGGGAGGCCAAGAGACCCAGTACTTC
TRBV29-1,-,-,TRBJ2-7,CSAALAGTGEQYF,TGCAGCGCTGCACTAGCCGGGACTGGCGAGCAGTACTTC
TRBV29-1,TRBD2,once,TRBJ2-1,CSVEAPEREGSYNEQFF,TGCAGCGTTGAGGCTCCTGAGCGGGAGGGCTCCTACAATGAGCAGTTCTTC